This is a list of T cell receptor beta chains from one sample in a study of T-cell memory formation after mild COVID-19. TCRdb called the 5' RACE reads again in MiXCR, with one record for every CDR3 protein. The table includes about 270,000 distinct CDR3 sequences, approximately 18% detected once. Sample: PBMCs or a T cell subset sorted from them (not recorded which). The source is a man aged 18 to 29 who had mild COVID-19 (a few samples of this study predate the infection). Cell type and time point are not known. CDR3s include the opening cysteine and the closing phenylalanine or tryptophan. A D gene is named only where the DNA matches it firmly. Clone size is stated in some rows and not others, as once, few, many or a class when expanded.

clone_size,d_call,v_call,j_call,cdr3_nt,cdr3_aa
.,TRBD2,TRBV20-1,TRBJ2-3,TGCAGTGTTATACCTCACAGCGGGGGGATCACAGATACGCAGTATTTT,CSVIPHSGGITDTQYF
few,TRBD1,TRBV9,TRBJ1-2,TGTGCCAGCAGCGCCGGGGACAGGACCATCTATGGCTACACCTTC,CASSAGDRTIYGYTF
few,.,TRBV14,TRBJ2-2,TGTGCCAGCAGCCCAACGGTTTCCGGGGAGCTGTTTTTT,CASSPTVSGELFF
few,TRBD2,TRBV12-3/TRBV12-4,TRBJ2-1,TGTGCCAGCACCTTGGGACTAGCGCAATACAATGAGCAGTTCTTC,CASTLGLAQYNEQFF
many,TRBD2,TRBV6-2/TRBV6-3,TRBJ2-1,TGTGCCAGCAGCCGGACTAGTGAGAATGAGCAGTTCTTC,CASSRTSENEQFF
.,.,TRBV7-9,TRBJ2-5,TGTGCCAGCAGCCAGGGGGCGGCGGGGGAAGAGACCCAGTACTTC,CASSQGAAGEETQYF
few,.,TRBV7-6,TRBJ1-4,TGTGCCAGCAGCTTACGCGGGGGAAATGAAAAACTGTTTTTT,CASSLRGGNEKLFF
.,.,TRBV7-3,TRBJ2-5,TGTGCCAGCAGCTTAGCGCCTGACTACGAGGTGGAAGAGACCCAGTACTTC,CASSLAPDYEVEETQYF
many,TRBD1,TRBV20-1,TRBJ2-2,TGCAGTGCTAGAGATGGGGACAGGGGCGACACCGGGGAGCTGTTTTTT,CSARDGDRGDTGELFF
once,.,TRBV3-1,TRBJ2-7,TGTGCCAGCAGCCAAGAGGGGTCCTACGAGCAGTACTTC,CASSQEGSYEQYF
few,.,TRBV20-1,TRBJ1-5,TGCAGTGCTAGAACAGGTGGGGGGAACAGCAATCAGCCCCAGCATTTT,CSARTGGGNSNQPQHF
.,TRBD2,TRBV2,TRBJ2-7,TGTGCCAGCAGTGGGCGACTAGCGTGGTACGAGCAGTACTTC,CASSGRLAWYEQYF
few,.,TRBV7-2,TRBJ2-4,TGTGCCAGCAGTTCCCCTCAGTATGGGGGAAACATTCAGTACTTC,CASSSPQYGGNIQYF
.,.,TRBV2,TRBJ2-7,TGTGCCAGCAGTGAAGTACCCATCGATTCAGGCGAGCAGTACTTC,CASSEVPIDSGEQYF
few,TRBD2,TRBV30,TRBJ2-3,TGTGCCTGGAGTCTGGGACTAGCGGGGGGATTGGATACGCAGTATTTT,CAWSLGLAGGLDTQYF
many,TRBD1,TRBV7-2,TRBJ2-2,TGTGCCAGCAGGGAACAGGGGACGGGCACCGGGGAGCTGTTTTTT,CASREQGTGTGELFF
.,TRBD2,TRBV6-5,TRBJ2-3,TGTGCCAGCAGTTTAGCGGGGGGGTCTACCAAAGATACGCAGTATTTT,CASSLAGGSTKDTQYF
many,.,TRBV5-6,TRBJ2-3,TGTGCCAGCAGCTTGTATTTGACCGGCACAGATACGCAGTATTTT,CASSLYLTGTDTQYF
few,.,TRBV28,TRBJ1-6,TGTGCCAGCAGGGAAGGGAAAGGCTTTTATAATTCACCCCTCCACTTT,CASREGKGFYNSPLHF
few,TRBD2,TRBV12-3/TRBV12-4,TRBJ2-7,TGTGCCAGCAGTTTTCTAGCGGGGGCCCCCTACGAGCAGTACTTC,CASSFLAGAPYEQYF
many,.,TRBV2,TRBJ1-2,TGTGCCAGCAGGGCCTGGGCGAGATTTGGCTACACCTTC,CASRAWARFGYTF
.,TRBD2,TRBV7-9,TRBJ2-3,TGTGCCAGCAGCCAAGGACTAGCGGTGGGGATCACTAGCACAGATACGCAGTATTTT,CASSQGLAVGITSTDTQYF
many,.,TRBV6-5,TRBJ1-6,TGTGCCAGCAGCCCCGACGGTTCACCCCTCCACTTT,CASSPDGSPLHF
.,.,TRBV25-1,TRBJ1-1,TGTGCCAGCACCTGGGGGGGTACTGAAGCTTTCTTT,CASTWGGTEAFF
few,TRBD1,TRBV28,TRBJ1-2,TGTGCCAGCAGCCCCGGGACAGGGCGTCTCGGCTACACCTTC,CASSPGTGRLGYTF
.,.,TRBV19,TRBJ1-3,TGTGCCAGTAGTACGCTTTTAGCCGGGCCCTCTGGAAACACCATATATTTT,CASSTLLAGPSGNTIYF
.,TRBD1,TRBV7-2,TRBJ2-7,TGTGCCAGCAGCCTACTCCGTGGGACAGGGGGCGAGCAGTACTTC,CASSLLRGTGGEQYF
few,.,TRBV6-5,TRBJ2-7,TGTGCCAGCAGACCACGTACCCCCGGGGACGAGCAGTACTTC,CASRPRTPGDEQYF
.,.,TRBV20-1,TRBJ2-3,TGCAGTGTACCAGGGGGGGAGAAGGATACGCAGTATTTT,CSVPGGEKDTQYF
few,.,TRBV7-2,TRBJ1-6,TGTGCCAGCAGCTTACAACAGGGTGGTCAAGGTTCACCCCTCCACTTT,CASSLQQGGQGSPLHF
many,.,TRBV11-2,TRBJ2-1,TGTGCCAGCAGCTTAGTCCGGGGAGATTACAATGAGCAGTTCTTC,CASSLVRGDYNEQFF
few,.,TRBV29-1,TRBJ1-2,TGCAGCGTTCTTGAGGGCTACACCTTC,CSVLEGYTF
.,.,TRBV5-1,TRBJ2-2,TGCGCCAGCAGCCTGGGTTACAACACCGGGGAGCTGTTTTTT,CASSLGYNTGELFF
many,TRBD2,TRBV11-2,TRBJ2-1,TGTGCCAGCAGCTTTACTACCGCTTCGGGGGGGCAGTTCTTC,CASSFTTASGGQFF
many,TRBD1,TRBV4-3,TRBJ2-3,TGCGCCAGCAGCCAAGACGGGACAGGGATCACAGATACGCAGTATTTT,CASSQDGTGITDTQYF
.,.,TRBV20-1,TRBJ2-2,TGCAGTGCTAGGTGGGGGCGGGTCACCGGGGAGCTGTTTTTT,CSARWGRVTGELFF
few,.,TRBV2,TRBJ2-3,TGTGCCAGCAAGGGCGGTAGTACAGATACGCAGTATTTT,CASKGGSTDTQYF
.,.,TRBV4-1,TRBJ1-2,TGCGCCAGCAGCAGTGTCGGGGTTAACTATGGCTACACCTTC,CASSSVGVNYGYTF
few,TRBD1,TRBV20-1,TRBJ2-1,TGCAGTGCTAGTCAAACAGGGGTAGAGAATGAGCAGTTCTTC,CSASQTGVENEQFF
.,.,TRBV7-8,TRBJ2-7,TGTGCCAGCAGCTTCGGGGGGCGATCCTACGAGCAGTACTTC,CASSFGGRSYEQYF
many,TRBD1,TRBV10-3,TRBJ2-4,TGTGCCATCAGTGGACAGGGGCAAAACATTCAGTACTTC,CAISGQGQNIQYF
.,TRBD2,TRBV20-1,TRBJ2-1,TGCAGTGCTAGGACTAGCGGAGACTACAATGAGCAGTTCTTC,CSARTSGDYNEQFF
few,TRBD1,TRBV6-2/TRBV6-3,TRBJ2-2,TGTGCCAGCAGGGGACAGTACACCGGGGAGCTGTTTTTT,CASRGQYTGELFF